This T cell receptor (beta chain) came from a study of healthy donors' naive CD4 and CD8 T cells. General observations from the study: A reported CD4+/CD8+ bias affected most V and J genes in naive cells.

Each TCR library used around 540 ng of total RNA and a linear amplification protocol. One entry per CDR3 protein results from TCRdb running MiXCR on the reads. The table has approximately 180,000 distinct CDR3 sequences, about 70% seen once. Comments on this clonotype: The antigen remains unidentified.

The sequence came from a pool of human donors in good health; the sample pools cells from several healthy donors. Material for sequencing was naive CD4+ and CD8+ T cells sorted from blood, pooled from several donors.

The CDR3 DNA sequence: TGTGCCAGCAGCTTGGCGGGGTTTGAGCAGTTCTTC. Protein sequence: CASSLAGFEQFF. The chain is built from TRBV5-6 and TRBJ2-1, with D perhaps TRBD2 (5 bases). The ends were cut back, 0 bases at V and 9 bases at J, with 7 bases in the middle. The germline V gene has CDR1 SGHDT and CDR2 YYEEEE. The CDR3 sequence is 12 residues long.